Listed below are T cell receptor beta chains from one sample, sequenced in a study of cytomegalovirus exposure and HLA in healthy donors. Sequencing was performed with immunoSEQ multiplex PCR; in TCRdb, only in-frame clones are kept and a portion is missing. The sample yields roughly 110,000 clones, 77% seen once. The sequencing sample was made of PBMCs. Every receptor here comes from a man in his forties in good health and CMV-seropositive. Both conserved end residues are part of each CDR3. The order of the fields is clone size, J gene, V gene, D gene, CDR3 DNA, CDR3 protein. D genes are given only for firm matches. Part of the rows lack a size; the others show once, few, many or a class for expanded clones.

clone size: -
J gene: TRBJ2-3
V gene: TRBV15
D gene: -
CDR3 DNA: TGTGCCACCAGCAGAGGAGACTTGCCTCGCACAGATACGCAGTATTTT
CDR3 protein: CATSRGDLPRTDTQYF

clone size: -
J gene: TRBJ1-5
V gene: TRBV18
D gene: -
CDR3 DNA: TGTGCCAGCTCACCGGAGTTTAGCAATCAGCCCCAGCATTTT
CDR3 protein: CASSPEFSNQPQHF

clone size: once
J gene: TRBJ1-2
V gene: TRBV11-2
D gene: -
CDR3 DNA: TGTGCCAGCAGGGGTGTCGGGGGGCGTTCGGGCTACACCTTC
CDR3 protein: CASRGVGGRSGYTF

clone size: -
J gene: TRBJ2-2
V gene: TRBV9
D gene: TRBD1
CDR3 DNA: TGTGCCAGCAGCGAGAGGGACAGGACGAACACCGGGGAGCTGTTTTTT
CDR3 protein: CASSERDRTNTGELFF

clone size: -
J gene: TRBJ2-2
V gene: TRBV11-2
D gene: -
CDR3 DNA: TGTGCCAGCAGCTTAGGTCAGGGGAACACCGGGGAGCTGTTTTTT
CDR3 protein: CASSLGQGNTGELFF

clone size: -
J gene: TRBJ2-2
V gene: TRBV25-1
D gene: -
CDR3 DNA: TGTGCCAGCAGTGAACTTCGCACCGGGGAGCTGTTTTTT
CDR3 protein: CASSELRTGELFF

clone size: -
J gene: TRBJ1-1
V gene: TRBV7-9
D gene: -
CDR3 DNA: TGTTCCAGCAGCTTAGCGCGGGGTGCTTTCTTT
CDR3 protein: CSSSLARGAFF

clone size: -
J gene: TRBJ1-4
V gene: TRBV21-1
D gene: -
CDR3 DNA: TGTGCCAGCAGCAACGGAAAACTGTTTTTT
CDR3 protein: CASSNGKLFF

clone size: -
J gene: TRBJ1-2
V gene: TRBV5-1
D gene: -
CDR3 DNA: TGCGCCAGCAGCACAGCCCAGGGTCCCTTGGTCTATGGCTACACCTTC
CDR3 protein: CASSTAQGPLVYGYTF

clone size: -
J gene: TRBJ2-7
V gene: TRBV28
D gene: -
CDR3 DNA: TGTGCCAGCAGTTTACAGGGGGGCAACTCCTACGAGCAGTACTTC
CDR3 protein: CASSLQGGNSYEQYF

clone size: -
J gene: TRBJ2-3
V gene: TRBV6-6
D gene: -
CDR3 DNA: TGTGCCAGCAGTTACAACGCTGAGCGGCGCGCAGATACGCAGTATTTT
CDR3 protein: CASSYNAERRADTQYF

clone size: -
J gene: TRBJ1-5
V gene: TRBV28
D gene: TRBD1
CDR3 DNA: TGTGCCAGCAGTCCCCCGGGACAGCAAAGAAACGCCCCCCAGCATTTT
CDR3 protein: CASSPPGQQRNAPQHF

clone size: few
J gene: TRBJ2-5
V gene: TRBV4-1
D gene: TRBD1
CDR3 DNA: TGCGCCAGCGGCGACAGGGCTTCTTGGGAGACCCAGTACTTC
CDR3 protein: CASGDRASWETQYF

clone size: -
J gene: TRBJ2-3
V gene: TRBV6-6
D gene: TRBD1
CDR3 DNA: TGTGCCAGCAGTTACGAGGGGGCAGTCGATACGCAGTATTTT
CDR3 protein: CASSYEGAVDTQYF

clone size: once
J gene: TRBJ1-1
V gene: TRBV13
D gene: -
CDR3 DNA: TGTGCCAGCAGCTTAAGGGGGACTGAAGCTTTCTTT
CDR3 protein: CASSLRGTEAFF

clone size: -
J gene: TRBJ2-7
V gene: TRBV7-3
D gene: -
CDR3 DNA: TGTGCCAGCAGCTTACAGGGTGGCAAAAGCTACGAGCAGTACTTC
CDR3 protein: CASSLQGGKSYEQYF

clone size: -
J gene: TRBJ2-3
V gene: TRBV19
D gene: -
CDR3 DNA: TGTGCCAGTAGCAGGGACACCGGAAATACGCAGTATTTT
CDR3 protein: CASSRDTGNTQYF

clone size: -
J gene: TRBJ2-7
V gene: TRBV5-1
D gene: -
CDR3 DNA: TGCGCCAGCAGCTTGGATGGAGGAACCTACGAGCAGTACTTC
CDR3 protein: CASSLDGGTYEQYF

clone size: -
J gene: TRBJ2-3
V gene: TRBV2
D gene: -
CDR3 DNA: TGTGCCAGCAGTTCCGCCTGGACTAGCACAGATACGCAGTATTTT
CDR3 protein: CASSSAWTSTDTQYF

clone size: once
J gene: TRBJ2-7
V gene: TRBV4-1
D gene: TRBD1
CDR3 DNA: TGCGCCAGCAGCCAAGAAGGACAGGGGAGATTCGAGCAGTACTTC
CDR3 protein: CASSQEGQGRFEQYF

clone size: -
J gene: TRBJ1-6
V gene: TRBV7-9
D gene: -
CDR3 DNA: TGTGCCAGCAGATCTCTCCCCAGGGGTTCACCCCTCCACTTT
CDR3 protein: CASRSLPRGSPLHF

clone size: once
J gene: TRBJ2-7
V gene: TRBV6-5
D gene: TRBD1
CDR3 DNA: TGTGCCAGCAGGGGGACAGGGGGCCTGCAGTACTTC
CDR3 protein: CASRGTGGLQYF

clone size: -
J gene: TRBJ1-1
V gene: TRBV28
D gene: -
CDR3 DNA: TGTGCCAGCAGTCTTCGGACAGAATACACTGAAGCTTTCTTT
CDR3 protein: CASSLRTEYTEAFF

clone size: -
J gene: TRBJ1-3
V gene: TRBV5-4
D gene: -
CDR3 DNA: TGTGCCAGCAGCCCGACGGAGAGCTCTGGAAACACCATATATTTT
CDR3 protein: CASSPTESSGNTIYF

clone size: -
J gene: TRBJ2-7
V gene: TRBV13
D gene: TRBD2
CDR3 DNA: TGTGCCAGCAGCTCTAAACCGGGGACTAGCGGGGGCTACGAGCAGTACTTC
CDR3 protein: CASSSKPGTSGGYEQYF

clone size: once
J gene: TRBJ1-1
V gene: TRBV5-1
D gene: -
CDR3 DNA: TGCGCCAGCAGCCATACCCACGACAACTTATTGGGTACCACTGAAGCTTTCTTT
CDR3 protein: CASSHTHDNLLGTTEAFF

clone size: -
J gene: TRBJ1-6
V gene: TRBV9
D gene: TRBD1
CDR3 DNA: TGTGCCAGTCAAGGGGGCGCGGGATATAATTCACCCCTCCACTTT
CDR3 protein: CASQGGAGYNSPLHF

clone size: -
J gene: TRBJ2-7
V gene: TRBV11-3
D gene: -
CDR3 DNA: TGTGCCAGCAGCCCCCGACCAGCGCTCTCCTACGAGCAGTACTTC
CDR3 protein: CASSPRPALSYEQYF

clone size: -
J gene: TRBJ2-7
V gene: TRBV28
D gene: TRBD1
CDR3 DNA: TGTGCCAGCAGTACCCGGACAGGTTCCTACGAGCAGTACTTC
CDR3 protein: CASSTRTGSYEQYF

clone size: -
J gene: TRBJ1-5
V gene: TRBV5-1
D gene: -
CDR3 DNA: TGCGCCAGCAGCTTGGACAGGGACCTTAATCAGCCCCAGCATTTT
CDR3 protein: CASSLDRDLNQPQHF

clone size: -
J gene: TRBJ1-6
V gene: TRBV18
D gene: -
CDR3 DNA: TGTGCCAGCTCACCAGGCCCAGGGGATTCACCCCTCCACTTT
CDR3 protein: CASSPGPGDSPLHF

clone size: -
J gene: TRBJ2-5
V gene: TRBV11-2
D gene: TRBD1
CDR3 DNA: TGTGCCAGCAGCGCACAGGGGCAAGAGACCCAGTACTTC
CDR3 protein: CASSAQGQETQYF

clone size: -
J gene: TRBJ2-1
V gene: TRBV4-1
D gene: TRBD2
CDR3 DNA: TGCGCCAGCAGCGTTGTTAGCGGGGAAAATTACAATGAGCAGTTCTTC
CDR3 protein: CASSVVSGENYNEQFF

clone size: few
J gene: TRBJ1-4
V gene: TRBV7-7
D gene: -
CDR3 DNA: TGTGCTAGCAGCTTCGGTCCTACTGAAAAACTGTTTTTT
CDR3 protein: CASSFGPTEKLFF

clone size: -
J gene: TRBJ2-7
V gene: TRBV5-4
D gene: -
CDR3 DNA: TGTGCCAGCAGCTGGGATTTAGCGACCTCCTACGAGCAGTACTTC
CDR3 protein: CASSWDLATSYEQYF

clone size: -
J gene: TRBJ2-3
V gene: TRBV7-2
D gene: -
CDR3 DNA: TGTGCCAGCAGCTTAGGTGGAGCGAATACGCAGTATTTT
CDR3 protein: CASSLGGANTQYF

clone size: -
J gene: TRBJ2-7
V gene: TRBV5-1
D gene: TRBD1
CDR3 DNA: TGCGCCAGCAGCTCGCGAGGACAGGGTTATTTCGAGCAGTACTTC
CDR3 protein: CASSSRGQGYFEQYF

clone size: once
J gene: TRBJ2-5
V gene: TRBV11-2
D gene: -
CDR3 DNA: TGTGCCAGCAGCGCTACAGGATACGGCCGGGAGACCCAGTACTTC
CDR3 protein: CASSATGYGRETQYF

clone size: -
J gene: TRBJ2-3
V gene: TRBV6-6
D gene: TRBD1
CDR3 DNA: TGTGCCAGCCGGATTGGGACAGGGGGCACAGATACGCAGTATTTT
CDR3 protein: CASRIGTGGTDTQYF

clone size: -
J gene: TRBJ2-7
V gene: TRBV14
D gene: -
CDR3 DNA: TGTGCCAGCAGCCTCTACAGGGTTACGGCCCACGAGCAGTACTTC
CDR3 protein: CASSLYRVTAHEQYF

clone size: -
J gene: TRBJ1-3
V gene: TRBV9
D gene: -
CDR3 DNA: TGTGCCAGCAGCTCCCGGGATTCTGGAAACACCATATATTTT
CDR3 protein: CASSSRDSGNTIYF

clone size: once
J gene: TRBJ2-1
V gene: TRBV18
D gene: -
CDR3 DNA: TGTGCCAGCTCACCGAGACAGTCGGGAGACAATGAGCAGTTCTTC
CDR3 protein: CASSPRQSGDNEQFF

clone size: few
J gene: TRBJ1-1
V gene: TRBV4-3
D gene: -
CDR3 DNA: TGCGCCAGCAGCCAAGGAACAGGACCTGAAGCTTTCTTT
CDR3 protein: CASSQGTGPEAFF

clone size: -
J gene: TRBJ2-7
V gene: TRBV5-6
D gene: TRBD2
CDR3 DNA: TGTGCCAGCAGGGGGTGGTATTTGGGACTAGGGGCCTACGAGCAGTACTTC
CDR3 protein: CASRGWYLGLGAYEQYF

clone size: -
J gene: TRBJ2-2
V gene: TRBV19
D gene: -
CDR3 DNA: TGTGCCACGTTTACGAACACCGGGGAGCTGTTTTTT
CDR3 protein: CATFTNTGELFF

clone size: -
J gene: TRBJ2-5
V gene: TRBV11-2
D gene: TRBD2
CDR3 DNA: TGTGCCAGCAGCTTAGGGACTAGCGGGGGGGCCGTGGAGACCCAGTACTTC
CDR3 protein: CASSLGTSGGAVETQYF

clone size: -
J gene: TRBJ2-7
V gene: TRBV5-1
D gene: -
CDR3 DNA: TGCGCCAGCAGCTTTGGAGGGTTATTGCCTTCCTACGAGCAGTACTTC
CDR3 protein: CASSFGGLLPSYEQYF

clone size: -
J gene: TRBJ2-7
V gene: TRBV4-1
D gene: TRBD2
CDR3 DNA: TGCGCCAGCAGCCCAGCGGGGGGGGGTTACGAGCAGTACTTC
CDR3 protein: CASSPAGGGYEQYF

clone size: -
J gene: TRBJ2-1
V gene: TRBV18
D gene: -
CDR3 DNA: TGTGCCAGCTCACCACCCGGGACTCGGTACAATGAGCAGTTCTTC
CDR3 protein: CASSPPGTRYNEQFF

clone size: -
J gene: TRBJ2-1
V gene: TRBV6-6
D gene: TRBD2
CDR3 DNA: TGTGCCAGCAGCATAGGGACTAGCGTTTTGGATGAGCAGTTCTTC
CDR3 protein: CASSIGTSVLDEQFF

clone size: -
J gene: TRBJ2-3
V gene: TRBV4-3
D gene: -
CDR3 DNA: TGCGCCAGCAGCCTTAGATGGGCCGGCACAGATACGCAGTATTTT
CDR3 protein: CASSLRWAGTDTQYF

clone size: -
J gene: TRBJ1-1
V gene: TRBV11-2
D gene: -
CDR3 DNA: TGTGCCAGCAGCTTCAAACGCTCGGGGAGCGGCACTGAAGCTTTCTTT
CDR3 protein: CASSFKRSGSGTEAFF

clone size: -
J gene: TRBJ1-1
V gene: TRBV7-8
D gene: TRBD1
CDR3 DNA: TGTGCCAGCAGTGCATTCGGACAGGGGAACACTGAAGCTTTCTTT
CDR3 protein: CASSAFGQGNTEAFF

clone size: -
J gene: TRBJ1-3
V gene: TRBV6-5
D gene: -
CDR3 DNA: TGTGCCAGCAGCCCGTCGCGCGGAAACACCATATATTTT
CDR3 protein: CASSPSRGNTIYF

clone size: -
J gene: TRBJ2-3
V gene: TRBV7-2
D gene: -
CDR3 DNA: TGTGCCAGCAGCACACTCGGGGTTTGGGGCACAGATACGCAGTATTTT
CDR3 protein: CASSTLGVWGTDTQYF

clone size: -
J gene: TRBJ2-1
V gene: TRBV4-3
D gene: TRBD1
CDR3 DNA: TGCGCCAGCAGCCATACCTCCGGGACAGGGGGAACTGAGCAGTTCTTC
CDR3 protein: CASSHTSGTGGTEQFF

clone size: -
J gene: TRBJ1-1
V gene: TRBV28
D gene: TRBD1
CDR3 DNA: TGTGCCAGCAGCTTACAGGGGAGGGGCACTGAAGCTTTCTTT
CDR3 protein: CASSLQGRGTEAFF

clone size: -
J gene: TRBJ1-3
V gene: TRBV7-2
D gene: TRBD1
CDR3 DNA: TGTGCCAGCAGCTGGGGACAGGACTCTGGAAACACCATATATTTT
CDR3 protein: CASSWGQDSGNTIYF

clone size: -
J gene: TRBJ2-5
V gene: TRBV7-9
D gene: TRBD1
CDR3 DNA: TGTGCCAGCAGCTCCCTAGGTACCGGGACAGGGACGGAGACCCAGTACTTC
CDR3 protein: CASSSLGTGTGTETQYF